The 31 T cell receptor beta chains presented below share a single source sample, sequenced in a study of shared clonotypes between healthy human individuals. The naive CD8 subset, CD45RO-negative cells positively selected for CCR7, excluded terminally differentiated effector memory CD45RA+ cells. The data were produced by immunoSEQ multiplex PCR, yet TCRdb's version contains in-frame clones alone and is incomplete. The sample gives some 1,900,000 clones, less than 95% of which show up once; more than 0.9% is in the top ten. The source material was naive CD8+ T cells sorted from blood. The receptors here all came from a man younger than 35 in good health.

The chain's CDR3 is CASSRTGGWDTDTQYF. DNA for the CDR3: TGTGCCAGCAGCAGAACAGGGGGTTGGGACACAGATACGCAGTATTTT. This chain links TRBV27 with TRBJ2-3, with 8 bases lining up with TRBD1. Unmatched junction bases numbered 10, after V lost 6 bases and J lost 2 bases. The CDR3 runs to 16 residues. Looked up from germline, CDR1 is MNHEY and CDR2 is SMNVEV (reference sequence).

This clone appeared a single time. This rearrangement joins TRBV7-9 to TRBJ1-1; D unresolved. V lost 3 bases to trimming and J lost 7 bases, with 12 bases between them. The CDR3 covers 13 residues. In germline, CDR1 is SEHNR, CDR2 FQNEAQ (reference sequence). The CDR3 spells CASSFGLYGEAFF. Written as DNA, the CDR3 is TGTGCCAGCAGCTTTGGACTTTATGGTGAAGCTTTCTTT.

The chain carries TRBV5-5 and TRBJ2-6, with no clear D. Germline V gives CDR1 SGHKS, CDR2 YYEKEE (reference sequence). The V gene lost 2 bases and the J gene lost 1 base, with 10 bases spanning the gap. The CDR3 loop spans 16 amino acids. CDR3 in amino acids: CASSLNAASGANVLTF. DNA of the CDR3: TGTGCCAGCAGCTTAAATGCCGCTTCTGGGGCCAACGTCCTGACTTTC.

The chain uses TRBV27 and TRBJ2-7, with TRBD1 matching 8 bases. Per germline, CDR1 MNHEY and CDR2 SMNVEV (reference sequence). The junction had 3 bases not matched to a gene; V was cut back by 0 bases and J by 5 bases. The CDR3 has 14 residues. The CDR3 reads CASSLSRTGNEQYF. The DNA of the CDR3 is TGTGCCAGCAGTTTATCTAGGACAGGGAACGAGCAGTACTTC.

The chain couples TRBV15 to TRBJ2-1; possibly TRBD1 or TRBD2 for D (5 bases each). V dropped 0 bases and J dropped 7 bases, with 25 bases sitting between them. Looked up from germline, CDR1 is LNHNV and CDR2 is YYDKDF (reference sequence). The CDR3 has 19 amino acids. The DNA of the CDR3 is TGTGCCACCAGCAGAGATGTGGGCAGGGAGAATGGAAAGGCTAATGAGCAGTTCTTC. It yields the protein CATSRDVGRENGKANEQFF.

V and J are TRBV9 and TRBJ2-7; TRBD1 or TRBD2 may be the D gene (5 bases each). The germline V gene has CDR1 SGDLS and CDR2 YYNGEE. V was shortened by 0 bases and J by 0 bases, with 13 bases between the two germline ends. The CDR3 totals 16 residues. DNA for the CDR3: TGTGCCAGCAGCGTAGGTGGGTTGGGGGACTCCTACGAGCAGTACTTC. It yields the protein CASSVGGLGDSYEQYF.

The genes are TRBV5-4 and TRBJ2-7, with 7 bases that match TRBD1. CDR3 length equals 13 residues. V trimming: 4 bases; J trimming: 2 bases; junction bases outside the gene matches: 3. Per germline, CDR1 SGHNT and CDR2 YYREEE (reference sequence). CDR3 sequence reads: CASSPTGPYEQYF. In DNA form, the CDR3 reads TGTGCCAGCAGCCCGACAGGGCCCTACGAGCAGTACTTC.

This clone has a single count. The chain combines TRBV6-5 with TRBJ2-7; TRBD2 matches 7 bases. This CDR3 is built from 15 residues. After removal of 2 bases from V and 5 bases from J, the junction contained 9 bases not matched to a gene. The germline gives CDR1 MNHEY, CDR2 SVGAGI. CDR3 amino acids: CASSYGGRGSDEQYF. The CDR3 nucleotides are TGTGCCAGCAGTTACGGCGGGAGAGGAAGCGACGAGCAGTACTTC.

This clone appeared a single time. The V gene is TRBV27, the J gene TRBJ1-5, with D maybe TRBD1 (6 bases). CDR1 is MNHEY, CDR2 SMNVEV, per germline (reference sequence). With 0 bases removed from V and 4 bases from J, the gap between germline ends came to 13 bases. The CDR3 runs to 16 residues. The CDR3 nucleotides read TGTGCCAGCAGTTTATCTGCAGGGGACGAGAATCAGCCCCAGCATTTT. Its protein is CASSLSAGDENQPQHF.

The CDR3 sequence is CAISDGSGYGYTF. The CDR3 DNA follows: TGTGCCATCAGTGACGGATCAGGTTATGGCTACACCTTC. The genes are TRBV10-3 and TRBJ1-2; no firm D call. V was cut by 3 bases and J by 5 bases, with 10 bases left in between. CDR3 length equals 13 residues. In germline, CDR1 is ENHRY, CDR2 SYGVKD.

The chain recombines TRBV21-1 with TRBJ2-1; TRBD2 is the table's D call and was not checked against the DNA. TRBV21-1 corresponds to a pseudogene. The CDR3 has 15 amino acids. The CDR3 loop reads CASRPRLASYNEQFF. CDR3 DNA sequence: TGTGCCAGCAGGCCGAGACTAGCGTCCTACAATGAGCAGTTCTTC.

A remark on this clone: Distinct nucleotide sequences in the sample also encode this CDR3. The chain carries TRBV2 and TRBJ2-1, with 8 nucleotides matching TRBD2. V gave up 2 bases and J gave up 2 bases; unmatched junction bases: 2. This CDR3 spans 15 amino acids. The V gene's germline CDR1 is SNHLY and CDR2 FYNNEI. The CDR3 protein is CASSETSGAYNEQFF. The CDR3 coding sequence is TGTGCCAGCAGTGAAACTAGCGGAGCCTACAATGAGCAGTTCTTC.

This clone was seen only once. The chain recombines TRBV7-9 with TRBJ2-6, with D possibly being TRBD1 or TRBD2 (5 bases each). V lost 1 base and J lost 4, with 11 bases in between. This CDR3 is 16 amino acids long. From germline, CDR1 is SEHNR and CDR2 FQNEAQ (reference sequence). The CDR3 sequence: CASSLGPGDGANVLTF. In nucleotides, the CDR3 is TGTGCCAGCAGCTTAGGTCCCGGGGACGGGGCCAACGTCCTGACTTTC.

The chain links TRBV9 to TRBJ2-3; possible D gene TRBD2, 6 bases. Germline V CDR1 and CDR2: SGDLS, YYNGEE. V lost 4 bases and J lost 4, with 25 bases in between. The CDR3 loop spans 18 amino acids. In nucleotides, the CDR3 is TGTGCCAGCAGCATACGGGACTCCGGCCCATCCGACGCAGATACGCAGTATTTT. Translated: CASSIRDSGPSDADTQYF.

The chain uses TRBV7-9 and TRBJ2-7; D unresolved. Germline V gives CDR1 SEHNR, CDR2 FQNEAQ (reference sequence). V was trimmed by 3 bases and J by 3 bases, leaving 6 bases between them. This CDR3 region has 12 residues. The CDR3 sequence: CASSFPGYEQYF. The CDR3 region has the DNA TGTGCCAGCAGCTTCCCCGGCTACGAGCAGTACTTC.

V usage is TRBV4-3 and J usage is TRBJ2-1; possible D gene TRBD2, 6 bases. CDR3 length: 17 amino acids. Germline CDR1 and CDR2: LGHNA and YSLEER. V lost 1 base to trimming and J lost 2 bases, with 15 bases between them. CDR3 amino acids: CASSQGLGGIAYNEQFF. The CDR3 DNA sequence: TGCGCCAGCAGCCAAGGTCTGGGCGGGATCGCCTACAATGAGCAGTTCTTC.

The chain is built from TRBV6-1 and TRBJ2-1, with a weak D call TRBD1 (8 bases). The germline V gene encodes CDR1 MNHNS and CDR2 SASEGT. Trimming removed 4 bases at V and 7 bases at J, with 17 bases between. This CDR3 is 15 amino acids long. CDR3 coding DNA: TGTGCCAGCAGTGGGGGTACAGGGGGAGGGAATGAGCAGTTCTTC. Its protein product is CASSGGTGGGNEQFF.

The V call is TRBV5-4, the J call TRBJ1-1; D is uncertain. CDR3 length: 14 amino acids. Germline CDR1 reads SGHNT; CDR2 reads YYREEE (reference sequence). Trimming removed 4 bases at V and 0 bases at J, with 10 bases between. CDR3 residues: CASSPDTLNTEAFF. The DNA for the CDR3 is TGTGCCAGCAGCCCTGACACCCTGAACACTGAAGCTTTCTTT.

The chain joins TRBV30 to TRBJ1-5; D unclear. The V gene's germline CDR1 is GTSNPN and CDR2 SVGIG (reference sequence). The CDR3 totals 15 residues. The V end was cut by 2 bases, the J end by 0 bases, with 11 bases between. The CDR3 DNA sequence: TGTGCCTGGAGTACCGGAGGAGCTAGCAATCAGCCCCAGCATTTT. This translates into CAWSTGGASNQPQHF.

For this clone: This CDR3 is also generated by other DNA sequences in the sample. The V and J genes are TRBV13 and TRBJ1-2; weak D call: TRBD1 (6 bases). The V end lost 4 bases, the J end lost 5 bases, and 11 bases lay between the germline ends. The CDR3 length is 13 residues. Germline V CDR1 and CDR2: PRHDT, FYEKMQ (reference sequence). CDR3 in amino acids: CASSSSGDYGYTF. In nucleotides, the CDR3 is TGTGCCAGCAGCTCGTCAGGGGATTATGGCTACACCTTC.

V gene TRBV6-1 combines with J gene TRBJ2-7; D ambiguous. This CDR3 region has 12 residues. CDR1 is MNHNS, CDR2 SASEGT, per germline. Deletions cut 0 bases from V and 6 bases from J, with 6 bases between. The CDR3 sequence is CASSEAFGEQYF. The CDR3 DNA reads as TGTGCCAGCAGTGAAGCTTTCGGCGAGCAGTACTTC.

The chain recombines TRBV19 with TRBJ1-5, with 7 nucleotides matching TRBD1. Germline lookup yields CDR1 LNHDA and CDR2 SQIVND (reference sequence). The J segment lost 5 bases and the V segment lost 4 bases, leaving 5 bases of the junction unmatched. The CDR3 consists of 14 residues. Here the CDR3 reads CASSTDRADQPQHF. In DNA, the CDR3 is TGTGCCAGTAGTACCGACAGGGCCGATCAGCCCCAGCATTTT.

The chain joins TRBV13 to TRBJ2-2; 11 bases map to TRBD2. CDR1 and CDR2 (germline): PRHDT, FYEKMQ (reference sequence). With 5 bases clipped from V and 0 bases from J, the junction kept 5 bases outside the gene matches. The CDR3 is 17 amino acids. CDR3 sequence reads: CASSPGTSGSNTGELFF. DNA for the CDR3: TGTGCCAGCAGCCCCGGGACTAGCGGTTCGAACACCGGGGAGCTGTTTTTT.

The rearrangement uses TRBV6-5 and TRBJ2-1, with 7 positions matching TRBD1. J lost 3 bases, V lost 3 bases, and 2 bases had no gene match. Germline-derived CDR1 and CDR2 are MNHEY and SVGAGI. The CDR3 totals 14 residues. This chain's CDR3 is CASSYGQDYNEQFF. The CDR3 DNA sequence: TGTGCCAGCAGTTATGGACAGGACTACAATGAGCAGTTCTTC.

There are a few counts of this clone. This CDR3 is also generated by other DNA sequences in the sample. The J gene is TRBJ2-7, the V gene TRBV9; 15 nucleotides agree with TRBD2. Germline-derived CDR1 and CDR2 are SGDLS and YYNGEE. This CDR3 has 14 residues. Germline trimming cut 3 bases from V and 7 bases from J; bases unmatched to any gene: 2. The CDR3 protein is CASSAGLAGGEQYF. The CDR3 DNA is TGTGCCAGCAGCGCGGGACTAGCGGGAGGTGAGCAGTACTTC.

This clone was observed a few times. V and J are TRBV25-1 and TRBJ2-7; D call uncertain. CDR1 is MGHDK and CDR2 is SYGVNS in the germline V gene. The CDR3 consists of 12 residues. The ends were cut back, 3 bases at V and 4 bases at J, with 7 bases in the middle. Here the CDR3 reads CASSESLYEQYF. The DNA of the CDR3 is TGTGCCAGCAGTGAGAGTCTGTACGAGCAGTACTTC.

Here the CDR3 reads CASSSAGGVDGYTF. For the CDR3, the DNA is TGTGCCAGCAGTTCGGCAGGGGGCGTAGATGGCTACACCTTC. The chain uses TRBV27 and TRBJ1-2, with 8 bases fitting TRBD1. The trim removed 4 bases at V and 6 bases at J, leaving 7 bases unmatched. Germline V gene data show CDR1 as MNHEY and CDR2 as SMNVEV (reference sequence). CDR3 length: 14 amino acids.

This chain joins TRBV4-3 and TRBJ2-7; 9 bases are a match to TRBD1. Germline V CDR1 and CDR2: LGHNA, YSLEER. This CDR3 is built from 16 residues. Trimming took 0 bases from V and 2 from J; bases not matched to a gene: 5. CDR3 sequence: CASSQDGTGTPYEQYF. The CDR3 DNA is TGCGCCAGCAGCCAAGATGGGACAGGGACCCCCTACGAGCAGTACTTC.

The chain joins TRBV4-3 to TRBJ2-1, with 7 bases aligning to TRBD2. Germline lookup yields CDR1 LGHNA and CDR2 YSLEER. Trimming took 0 bases from V and 9 from J; bases not matched to a gene: 17. The CDR3 sequence is 18 residues long. The CDR3 protein is CASSQDITGRLGRGEQFF. The CDR3 DNA is TGCGCCAGCAGCCAAGATATTACAGGCCGACTAGGGAGGGGTGAGCAGTTCTTC.

This sequence joins TRBV19 and TRBJ1-1; D not certain. This CDR3 comprises 13 residues. Germline values: CDR1 LNHDA, CDR2 SQIVND (reference sequence). V gave up 2 bases and J gave up 6 bases, with 10 bases separating them. The CDR3 loop reads CASSILASSEAFF. DNA of the CDR3: TGTGCCAGTAGTATATTGGCCAGCTCTGAAGCTTTCTTT.

The chain recombines TRBV27 with TRBJ2-1; D gene ambiguous. The V and J ends lost 9 bases and 8 bases respectively, with 8 bases between them. CDR1 is MNHEY and CDR2 is SMNVEV in the germline V gene (reference sequence). The CDR3 runs to 10 residues. Here the CDR3 DNA reads TGTGCCAGTGGCAGTCATGAGCAGTTCTTC. Translated: CASGSHEQFF.